This is a list of T cell receptor beta chains from one sample in a study of T cells in Graves' hyperthyroidism and ophthalmopathy. TCRdb reprocessed the multiplex PCR reads with MiXCR, giving one entry per CDR3 protein. The sample yields about 700,000 distinct CDR3 sequences, 14% seen once. Sequencing input: blood. These receptors were taken from a woman under 30 with Graves' hyperthyroidism. Each CDR3 is given with its conserved first and last residue. Each record gives: D gene, clone size, V gene, J gene, CDR3 DNA, CDR3 protein. D genes are given only for firm matches. Size is stated for part of the rows, as once, few or many counts, or as a class when the clone is expanded.

>TRBD2|many|TRBV19|TRBJ2-2
TGTGCCAGTAGGGATTCGGGAGGTCCCACCGGGGAGCTGTTTTTT
CASRDSGGPTGELFF
>TRBD2|many|TRBV5-1|TRBJ2-3
TGCGCCAGCAGCTTGGATGCTAGCGGGAGTCTCGCAGATACGCAGTATTTT
CASSLDASGSLADTQYF
>-|-|TRBV19|TRBJ1-2
TGTGCCAGTAGTATGACCAGTGGCTATGGCTACACCTTC
CASSMTSGYGYTF
>-|many|TRBV10-1|TRBJ2-1
TGCGCCAGCAGTGAGTCGCGAGGCTTGAGTGGGAATGAGCAGTTCTTC
CASSESRGLSGNEQFF
>-|-|TRBV11-2|TRBJ2-1
TGTGCCAGCAGCTCGCTTTGGACGCCAGACAATGAGCAGTTCTTC
CASSSLWTPDNEQFF
>TRBD1|many|TRBV24-1|TRBJ2-1
TGTGCCACCAGTGATTCCGCGACAGGGATGGGGTCCTACAATGAGCAGTTCTTC
CATSDSATGMGSYNEQFF
>-|many|TRBV5-1|TRBJ1-1
TGCGCCAGCAGCTTGGCAGGGACCGCGAACACTGAAGCTTTCTTT
CASSLAGTANTEAFF
>-|few|TRBV15|TRBJ1-4
TGTGCCACCAGCAGACAAGACAGCATTAATGAAAAACTGTTTTTT
CATSRQDSINEKLFF
>-|many|TRBV27|TRBJ2-3
TGTGCCAGCAGTACCCAACAGGGCGGCACAGATACGCAGTATTTT
CASSTQQGGTDTQYF
>-|few|TRBV12-3/TRBV12-4|TRBJ1-2
TGTGCCAGCACCGGGACACCGGGCCATGGCTACACCTTC
CASTGTPGHGYTF
>TRBD1|many|TRBV11-2|TRBJ1-3
TGTGCCAGCAGCCCTATACAGGGGGCAAAAGGAAACACCATATATTTT
CASSPIQGAKGNTIYF
>TRBD2|many|TRBV7-2|TRBJ2-1
TGTGCCAGCAGCCCGGGACTAGCGGGGGCCTACAATGAGCAGTTCTTC
CASSPGLAGAYNEQFF
>TRBD2|-|TRBV25-1|TRBJ2-1
TGTGCCAGCAGTGAGTCCCTAGCGGGAGCTTCCAATGAGCAGTTCTTC
CASSESLAGASNEQFF
>-|-|TRBV11-2|TRBJ1-1
TGTGCCAGCAGCTTACATGCATATATGAACACTGAAGCTTTCTTT
CASSLHAYMNTEAFF
>-|-|TRBV12-5|TRBJ1-1
TGTGCTAGTGTTCCCGAAGGGGGGCGGAACACTGAAGCTTTCTTT
CASVPEGGRNTEAFF